A single sample is the source of the 8 T cell receptor beta chains below, sequenced in a study of T cells after yellow fever vaccination. TCRdb passed the 5' RACE reads through MiXCR, listing each CDR3 protein once. The sample includes 450,000 to 650,000 distinct CDR3 sequences, around an eighth of them seen just once. Sequenced here: PBMCs, sampled on the day of the yellow fever booster vaccination. The origin of the receptors is a man aged 25-40 years who received the YFV17D yellow fever vaccine.

There are many counts of this clonotype. The V and J genes are TRBV30 and TRBJ1-5; 8 positions agree with TRBD1. Losses at the gene ends were 4 bases for V and 4 bases for J; bases not matched to a gene: 6. The CDR3 extends over 14 amino acids. Germline CDR1 reads GTSNPN; CDR2 reads SVGIG (reference sequence). The CDR3 DNA reads as TGTGCCTGGACCCCGGGACAGGCGAATCAGCCCCAGCATTTT. Translating it yields CAWTPGQANQPQHF.

The genes are TRBV24-1 and TRBJ1-5; 7 bases align to TRBD1. This CDR3 contains 16 residues. Trimming cost V 2 bases and J 0 bases; bases outside gene matches: 3. CDR1 and CDR2 (germline): KGHDR, SFDVKD. This chain's CDR3 is CATSDSHRGSNQPQHF. For the CDR3, the DNA is TGTGCCACCAGTGATTCGCACAGGGGTAGCAATCAGCCCCAGCATTTT.

There are a few counts of this clonotype. This chain connects TRBV5-1 to TRBJ2-5, with D possibly matching TRBD2 (6 bases). Germline V gene lookup returns CDR1 SGHRS and CDR2 YFSETQ. Trimming stripped 1 base from V and 2 bases from J, with 12 bases between. This CDR3 has 15 residues. The CDR3 region has the DNA TGCGCCAGCAGCTTGAGGAGGGAGCCACAAGAGACCCAGTACTTC. Residues: CASSLRREPQETQYF.

This clonotype was counted between two and nine times. The V and J genes are TRBV5-1 and TRBJ2-7; 11 bases fit TRBD1. This CDR3 contains 16 residues. Germline trimming cut 3 bases from V and 4 bases from J; bases unmatched to any gene: 9. From germline, CDR1 is SGHRS and CDR2 YFSETQ. For the CDR3, the DNA is TGCGCCAGCAGCTGGGGGGACAGGGGGTCCTCTTACGAGCAGTACTTC. Translation: CASSWGDRGSSYEQYF.

The sample holds many counts of this clonotype. The rearrangement joins TRBV5-1 to TRBJ2-1; 10 bases match TRBD2. The CDR3 has 18 residues. Looked up from germline, CDR1 is SGHRS and CDR2 is YFSETQ. With V trimmed by 4 bases and J by 0 bases, 10 bases remained unmatched. CDR3 sequence: CASSPPGLAKSSYNEQFF. DNA of the CDR3: TGCGCCAGCAGCCCGCCGGGACTAGCGAAAAGCTCCTACAATGAGCAGTTCTTC.

This clonotype was seen only a few times. The rearrangement joins TRBV5-4 to TRBJ2-3; TRBD1 aligns across 7 bases. The CDR3 totals 16 residues. V was clipped by 4 bases and J by 3 bases; unmatched bases: 11. Per germline, CDR1 SGHNT and CDR2 YYREEE (reference sequence). As DNA, the CDR3 is TGTGCCAGCAGCGGACGAAAGGGGGCCGGGACAGATACGCAGTATTTT. Translation: CASSGRKGAGTDTQYF.

This clonotype was recorded many times. The rearrangement joins TRBV29-1 to TRBJ2-7, with 9 bases identical to TRBD2. The germline CDR1 and CDR2 sequences are SQVTM and ANQGSEA. The ends lost 6 bases at V and 3 bases at J; junction bases unmatched: 6. The CDR3 contains 13 residues. Here the CDR3 reads CSVAAGGVYEQYF. The CDR3 DNA sequence: TGCAGCGTAGCAGCGGGAGGCGTCTACGAGCAGTACTTC.

Comment on this clonotype: Sequence at one end of the junction differs from germline and may be a read error. The J gene is TRBJ2-7, the V gene TRBV6-2 or TRBV6-3, with 7 positions matching TRBD2. Germline-derived CDR1 and CDR2 are MNHEY and SVGEGT. This CDR3 has 12 amino acids. CDR3 region: CASREKAGDPSF. The DNA of the CDR3 is TGTGCCAGCAGAGAAAAGGCGGGAGACCCAAGCTTC.